Below are 8 T cell receptor beta chains sequenced from a single sample in a study of chemoradiotherapy in HPV16-positive cancers. TCRdb's copy holds only in-frame clones and misses some; the assay was immunoSEQ multiplex PCR. There are around 1,000 clones in the sample; around 90% occur only once, and less than 3.5% lies in the top ten. The material sequenced was tumor tissue, taken from a patient who underwent chemoradiotherapy. The receptors stem from a human donor with HPV-associated anogenital cancer.

This chain's CDR3 is CSVGKGGGGEQYF. The DNA for the CDR3 is TGCAGCGTTGGGAAGGGCGGGGGGGGCGAGCAGTACTTC. This chain joins TRBV29-1 and TRBJ2-7; 9 bases line up with TRBD2. CDR3 length: 13 amino acids. J was trimmed by 6 bases and V by 4 bases; bases with no gene match: 7. Per the germline V gene, CDR1 is SQVTM and CDR2 is ANQGSEA.

The rearrangement links TRBV6-5 to TRBJ2-7, with D uncertain. V was cut by 0 bases and J by 3 bases, with 15 bases left in between. CDR3 length: 16 residues. From germline, CDR1 is MNHEY and CDR2 SVGAGI. This chain's CDR3 is CASSYSREIGIYEQYF. The DNA of the CDR3 is TGTGCCAGCAGTTACTCGCGTGAAATTGGAATCTACGAGCAGTACTTC.

The CDR3 loop reads CASSPRGNQPQHF. In nucleotides, the CDR3 is TGTGCCAGCAGCCCCCGAGGTAATCAGCCCCAGCATTTT. The chain uses TRBV6-1 and TRBJ1-5; D is ambiguous. Trimming removed 6 bases from V and 4 bases from J, with 10 bases in between. The CDR3 consists of 13 residues. Germline V gene data show CDR1 as MNHNS and CDR2 as SASEGT.

The rearrangement uses TRBV4-1 and TRBJ1-2; TRBD1 matches 7 bases. The CDR3 sequence is 16 residues long. V shed 4 bases, J shed 4 bases, and the junction held 12 bases outside the gene matches. The germline V gene has CDR1 MGHRA and CDR2 YSYEKL. The CDR3 protein is CASSRPEQGPTYGYTF. DNA for the CDR3: TGCGCCAGCAGCCGACCGGAACAGGGGCCAACCTATGGCTACACCTTC.

The chain recombines TRBV21-1 with TRBJ1-1. TRBV21-1 is a pseudogene segment. This CDR3 region has 14 residues. The CDR3 region is CASCVYWRNTEAFF. Here the CDR3 DNA reads TGTGCCAGCTGCGTCTACTGGAGGAACACTGAAGCTTTCTTT.

CDR3 region: CASSLMSGGNYEQYF. CDR3 bases: TGCGCCAGCAGCTTGATGAGCGGGGGCAACTACGAGCAGTACTTC. The chain has TRBV5-1 and TRBJ2-7, with 8 bases matching TRBD2. The V gene's germline CDR1 is SGHRS and CDR2 YFSETQ. This CDR3 comprises 15 residues. V shed 1 base, J shed 3 bases, and the junction held 6 bases outside the gene matches.

The J gene is TRBJ2-3, the V gene TRBV6-1, with 9 bases fitting TRBD2. Germline V gene data show CDR1 as MNHNS and CDR2 as SASEGT. With V trimmed by 5 bases and J by 6 bases, 6 bases remained unmatched. This CDR3 has 14 amino acids. The CDR3 protein is CASSPGLASDTQYF. For the CDR3, the DNA is TGTGCCAGCAGTCCGGGACTAGCCTCCGATACGCAGTATTTT.

This sequence joins TRBV2 and TRBJ1-5; perhaps TRBD1 as D (5 bases). V gave up 6 bases and J gave up 0 bases, with 9 bases separating them. The CDR3 contains 14 residues. Germline V gene data show CDR1 as SNHLY and CDR2 as FYNNEI. The CDR3 DNA reads as TGTGCCAGCAGCCGACAGATTAGCAATCAGCCCCAGCATTTT. Encoded protein: CASSRQISNQPQHF. The entire variable domain, with the rest obtained from reference TRBV2 and TRBJ1-5, is as follows: EPEVTQTPSHQVTQMGQEVILRCVPISNHLYFYWYRQILGQKVEFLVSFYNNEISEKSEIFDDQFSVERPDGSNFTLKIRSTKLEDSAMYFCASSRQISNQPQHFGDGTRLSIL.